These 8 T cell receptor beta chains were all obtained from the same sample, sequenced in a study of cytotoxic CD8 clonotypes in ibrutinib-treated CLL. Repertoires were generated with immunoSEQ multiplex PCR, while TCRdb's copy carries only in-frame clones and drops some. The data show about 140,000 clones, approximately 90% seen once. The sequences come from PBMCs, collected after 12 months of ibrutinib treatment. All receptors derive from a human donor with chronic lymphocytic leukemia.

The J gene is TRBJ2-7, the V gene TRBV10-2; 7 bases align to TRBD1. V lost 5 bases and J lost 4; bases outside the gene matches: 2. CDR1 and CDR2 from the germline V gene are WSHSY and SAAADI. CDR3 length: 12 residues. CDR3 region: CASSKQGYEQYF. DNA for the CDR3: TGCGCCAGCAGTAAACAGGGGTACGAGCAGTACTTC.

The V and J genes are TRBV7-2 and TRBJ2-5, with TRBD2 matching over 11 bases. After removal of 7 bases from V and 2 bases from J, the junction contained 3 bases not matched to a gene. Germline CDR1 reads SGHTA; CDR2 reads FQGNSA. The CDR3 extends over 14 amino acids. In nucleotides, the CDR3 is TGTGCCAGCAAGACTAGCGGGACACAAGAGACCCAGTACTTC. Amino acid sequence: CASKTSGTQETQYF.

V and J are TRBV7-8 and TRBJ2-1; D uncertain. The CDR3 length is 11 residues. Trimming left V 0 bases short and J 10 bases short, with 4 bases between. CDR1 and CDR2 (germline): SGHVS, FQNEAQ. CDR3 coding DNA: TGTGCCAGCAGCTTAGCACTAGAGCAGTTCTTC. As protein: CASSLALEQFF.

The chain carries TRBV6-1 and TRBJ2-3, with 7 bases identical to TRBD2. V gave up 6 bases and J gave up 2 bases; unmatched junction bases: 5. Germline CDR1 and CDR2: MNHNS and SASEGT. This CDR3 contains 14 residues. The CDR3 protein is CASSLSGYTDTQYF. In DNA, the CDR3 is TGTGCCAGCAGCCTTAGCGGGTACACAGATACGCAGTATTTT.

The gene calls are TRBV6-5 and TRBJ1-2, with 9 bases identical to TRBD1. Germline-derived CDR1 and CDR2 are MNHEY and SVGAGI. The CDR3 extends over 15 amino acids. J lost 4 bases, V lost 2 bases, and 5 bases had no gene match. This CDR3 reads CASSYRQGGAYGYTF. The CDR3 DNA is TGTGCCAGCAGTTACCGACAGGGGGGAGCCTATGGCTACACCTTC.

The genes are TRBV18 and TRBJ2-5; possible D gene TRBD1, 5 bases. From germline, CDR1 is KGHSH and CDR2 LQKENI. The length of the CDR3 is 13 residues. V was trimmed by 4 bases and J by 5 bases, leaving 11 bases between them. CDR3 sequence reads: CASSQGVRETQYF. DNA of the CDR3: TGTGCCAGCTCACAAGGGGTAAGGGAGACCCAGTACTTC.

The gene calls are TRBV14 and TRBJ2-7; no clear D. Trimming took off 0 bases at V and 0 bases at J, with 9 bases between the two ends. This CDR3 comprises 15 residues. Per germline, CDR1 SGHDN and CDR2 FVKESK. The CDR3 nucleotides read TGTGCCAGCAGCCAAGATCTGACTTCCTCCTACGAGCAGTACTTC. As protein: CASSQDLTSSYEQYF.

The rearrangement joins TRBV28 to TRBJ2-7; 9 bases match TRBD1. The CDR3 extends over 17 amino acids. CDR1 and CDR2 (germline): MDHEN, SYDVKM. V lost 9 bases to trimming and J lost 5 bases; unmatched junction nucleotides: 20. The CDR3 nucleotides read TGTGCCAGTTGCCGGGACAGGGTCTTTGGCGGGAGCCACGAGCAGTACTTC. Encoded protein: CASCRDRVFGGSHEQYF.